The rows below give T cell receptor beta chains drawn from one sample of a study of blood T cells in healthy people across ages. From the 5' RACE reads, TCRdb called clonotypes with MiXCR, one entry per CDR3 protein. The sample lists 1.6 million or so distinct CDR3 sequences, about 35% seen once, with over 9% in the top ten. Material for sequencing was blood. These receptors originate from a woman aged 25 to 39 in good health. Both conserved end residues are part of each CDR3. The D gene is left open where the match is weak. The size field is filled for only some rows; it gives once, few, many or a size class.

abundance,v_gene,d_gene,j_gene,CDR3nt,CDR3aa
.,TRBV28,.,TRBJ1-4,TGTGCCAGCACCTCGGCGGGACACCCAAATGAAAAACTGTTTTTT,CASTSAGHPNEKLFF
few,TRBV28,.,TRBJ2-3,TGTGCCGGAACGTCAGCTACAGATACGCAGTATTTT,CAGTSATDTQYF
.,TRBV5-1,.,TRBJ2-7,TGCACCAGCAGCCCGAGTAACTCCTACGAGCAGTACTTC,CTSSPSNSYEQYF
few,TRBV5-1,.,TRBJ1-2,TGCGCCAGCAGCTTGGTGGACAGACCGAATGGCTACACCTTC,CASSLVDRPNGYTF
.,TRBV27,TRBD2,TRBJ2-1,TGTGCCAGCGGAGAGCGGGGGCCTCAGTTCTTC,CASGERGPQFF
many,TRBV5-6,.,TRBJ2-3,TGCGCCAGCAGCCTGGGGACGTACACAGATACGCAGTATTTT,CASSLGTYTDTQYF
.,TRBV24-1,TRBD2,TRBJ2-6,TGTGCCACCAGTGATTCGGGACTAGCGGGAGGGCTGTCTGGGGCCAACGTCCTGACTTTC,CATSDSGLAGGLSGANVLTF
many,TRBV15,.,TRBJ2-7,TGTGCCACCAGCAGAGAGGCCCCCGGCGATTCCTACGAGCAGTACTTC,CATSREAPGDSYEQYF
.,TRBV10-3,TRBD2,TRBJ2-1,TGTGCCTGCAAAGCCGGGGGAAGCATAGCGGGAGGGACCTACAATGAGCAGTTCTTC,CACKAGGSIAGGTYNEQFF
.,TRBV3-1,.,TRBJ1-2,TGTGCCAGCAGCCCAAGGACCGCTGGTGGCTACACCTTC,CASSPRTAGGYTF
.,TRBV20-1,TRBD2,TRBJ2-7,TGCAGTGCTAGAAGGGGTGGCGGGGGTGGAGAGCAGTACTTC,CSARRGGGGGEQYF
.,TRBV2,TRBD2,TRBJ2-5,TGTGCCAGCAGAGCTAGGACTAGCGGGAGTGAGACCCAGTACTTC,CASRARTSGSETQYF